The source of this T cell receptor (beta chain) is a study of blood T cells in healthy people across ages. Using a J-beta primer mix together with a sample-barcoded 5' primer, a second PCR was run for about 6 to 11 cycles. From the 5' RACE reads, TCRdb called clonotypes with MiXCR, one entry per CDR3 protein. Altogether approximately 820,000 distinct CDR3 sequences are present, under 45% being singletons, with the ten largest covering about a fifth. This CDR3 has 12 amino acids. V was shortened by 4 bases and J by 3 bases, with 7 bases between the two germline ends. Germline CDR1 MNHEY, CDR2 SMNVEV (reference sequence).

Sequencing was done on a sample of blood. This sequence originates from a man aged 55 to 70 in good health. The V gene is TRBV27, the J gene TRBJ2-7; no definite D call. The CDR3 DNA reads as TGTGCCAGCAGTTCGAACTTCTACGAGCAGTACTTC. This gives the protein CASSSNFYEQYF.